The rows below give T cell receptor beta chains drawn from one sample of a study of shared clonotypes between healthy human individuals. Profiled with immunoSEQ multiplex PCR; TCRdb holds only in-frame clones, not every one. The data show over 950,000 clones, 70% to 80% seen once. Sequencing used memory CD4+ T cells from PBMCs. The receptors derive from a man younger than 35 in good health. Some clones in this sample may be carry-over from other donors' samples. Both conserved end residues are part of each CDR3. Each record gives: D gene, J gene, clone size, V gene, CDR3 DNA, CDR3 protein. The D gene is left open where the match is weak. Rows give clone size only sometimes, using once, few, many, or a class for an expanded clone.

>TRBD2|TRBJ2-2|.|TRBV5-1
TGCGCCAGCAGCTTCAACGGGGGGGCCGGGACCGGGGAGCTGTTTTTT
CASSFNGGAGTGELFF
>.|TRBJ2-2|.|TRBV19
TGTGCCAGTAGTATATGGTACACTAACACCGGGGAGCTGTTTTTT
CASSIWYTNTGELFF
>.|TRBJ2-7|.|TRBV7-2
TGTGCCAGCAGCGTTGACAGTCCTCCCTACGAGCAGTACTTC
CASSVDSPPYEQYF
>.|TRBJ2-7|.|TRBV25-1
TGTGCCAGCGCGTCCTACGAGCAGTACTTC
CASASYEQYF
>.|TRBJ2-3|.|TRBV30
TGTGCCTGGAGTAGGGTCCAATTAAGCACAGATACGCAGTATTTT
CAWSRVQLSTDTQYF
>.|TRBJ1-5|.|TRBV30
TGTGCCTGGAGTGTGGGCCCCCATCAGCCCCAGCATTTT
CAWSVGPHQPQHF
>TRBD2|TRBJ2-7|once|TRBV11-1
TGTGCCAGCAGCCCCGGGTGGACTAGCGGCGAGCAGTACTTC
CASSPGWTSGEQYF
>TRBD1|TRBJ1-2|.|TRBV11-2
TGTGCCAGCAGCCTCTCTTCAGGGGGCCACGGCTACACCTTC
CASSLSSGGHGYTF
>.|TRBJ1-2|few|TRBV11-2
TGTGCCAGCAGCTTAGACGGGAACTATGGCTACACCTTC
CASSLDGNYGYTF
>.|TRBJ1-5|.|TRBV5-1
TGCGCCAGCAGCTTGGGACAGGATCATCAGCCCCAGCATTTT
CASSLGQDHQPQHF
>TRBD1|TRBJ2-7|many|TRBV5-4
TGTGCCAGCAGTCGGGGACAGAGGGGCTCCTACGAGCAGTACTTC
CASSRGQRGSYEQYF
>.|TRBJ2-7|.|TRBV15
TGTGCCACCAGCAGAGAAGGCTACGAGCAGTACTTC
CATSREGYEQYF
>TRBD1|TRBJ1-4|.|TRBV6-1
TGTGCCAGCAGTTTACTAACGCAGGGGGGTGAAAAACTGTTTTTT
CASSLLTQGGEKLFF
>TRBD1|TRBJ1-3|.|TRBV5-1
TGCGCCAGCAGCACAGGGACAGGAGGAAACACCATATATTTT
CASSTGTGGNTIYF
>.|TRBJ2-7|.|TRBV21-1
TGTGCCAGATGGGACCTCATGGGGGTGGGTTTATCGGGGACCAGAGTATACGAGCAGTACTTC
CARWDLMGVGLSGTRVYEQYF
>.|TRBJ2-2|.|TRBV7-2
TGTGCCAGCAGCCGCCCGTACACCGGGGAGCTGTTTTTT
CASSRPYTGELFF
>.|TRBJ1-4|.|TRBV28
TGTGCCAGCCATACCCCCGGGACCTTTAATGAAAAACTGTTTTTT
CASHTPGTFNEKLFF
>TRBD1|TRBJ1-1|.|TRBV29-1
TGCAGCGTTTCTACCGACAGGGGCTCCACTGAAGCTTTCTTT
CSVSTDRGSTEAFF
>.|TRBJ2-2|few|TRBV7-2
TGTGCCAGCAGCTTTGTGGAGACCGGGGAGCTGTTTTTT
CASSFVETGELFF
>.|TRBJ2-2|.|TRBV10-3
TGTGCCACCCGACTGGCTCGCCCTAGAACGAACACCGGGGAGCTGTTTTTT
CATRLARPRTNTGELFF
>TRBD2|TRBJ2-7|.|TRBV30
TGTGCCTGGGCCCGGACTAGTTGGTCCTACGAGCAGTACTTC
CAWARTSWSYEQYF
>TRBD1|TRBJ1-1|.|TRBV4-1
TGCGCCAGCAGCCAAGAAGCGGGACAGGGGACGGGCACTGAAGCTTTCTTT
CASSQEAGQGTGTEAFF
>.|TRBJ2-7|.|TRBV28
TGTGCCAGCAGTTTGGGATATAGCGTTGCCTACGAGCAGTACTTC
CASSLGYSVAYEQYF
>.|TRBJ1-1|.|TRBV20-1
TGCAGTGCGAGCCGGTTGGTTGAAGCTTTCTTT
CSASRLVEAFF
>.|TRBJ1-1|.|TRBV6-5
TGTGCCAGCACCCCCGGTCTGGATGGCACTGAAGCTTTCTTT
CASTPGLDGTEAFF
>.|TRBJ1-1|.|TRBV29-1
TGCAGCGTCCGGGGCTGGGACACTGAAGCTTTCTTT
CSVRGWDTEAFF
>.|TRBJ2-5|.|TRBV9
TGTGCCAGCAGCGTTTGGGTTTCGGGAGACCAAGAGACCCAGTACTTC
CASSVWVSGDQETQYF
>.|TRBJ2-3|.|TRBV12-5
TGTGCTAGTGCCGGGCCCGTCACAGATACGCAGTATTTT
CASAGPVTDTQYF
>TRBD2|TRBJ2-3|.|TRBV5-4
TGTGCCAGCAGCTTCCCCGGACTAGCGGGACAAGATACGCAGTATTTT
CASSFPGLAGQDTQYF
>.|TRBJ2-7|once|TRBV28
TGTGCCACCACAGGGATAAGGGCCTACGAGCAGTACTTC
CATTGIRAYEQYF
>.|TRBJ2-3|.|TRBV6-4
TGTGCCAGCAGTGTGGACGGGACAAGCACAGATACGCAGTATTTT
CASSVDGTSTDTQYF
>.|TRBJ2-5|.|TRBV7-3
TGTGCCAGCAGCTTACTGGCCCAAGAGACCCAGTACTTC
CASSLLAQETQYF
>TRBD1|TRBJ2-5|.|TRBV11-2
TGTGCCACCAGGACTACTAGGGACAGGGAAGGCCAGCACTTC
CATRTTRDREGQHF
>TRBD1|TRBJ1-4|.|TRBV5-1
TGCGCCGGGACCGGGACAGGCGCAACTAATGAAAAACTGTTTTTT
CAGTGTGATNEKLFF
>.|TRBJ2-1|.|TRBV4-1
TGCGCCAGCAGCCAAGCGAGGGGTAGGCAGTTCTTC
CASSQARGRQFF
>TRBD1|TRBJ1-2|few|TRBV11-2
TGTGCCAGCAGCTTAGGTGGGACAGGAAGGGGCTACACCTTC
CASSLGGTGRGYTF
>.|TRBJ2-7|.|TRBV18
TGTGCCAGCTCGTCTAACAGGGACGAGCAGTACTTC
CASSSNRDEQYF
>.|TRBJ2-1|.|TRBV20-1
TGCAGTGCTAGAGCGAGAGGTCAGAACTTCTTC
CSARARGQNFF
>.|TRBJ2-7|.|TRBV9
TGTGCCAGCAGCGTAGGATTCGGGGAGCAGTACTTC
CASSVGFGEQYF
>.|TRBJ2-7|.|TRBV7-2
TGTGCCAGCAGCCTGCTAGTTTACGAGCAGTACTTC
CASSLLVYEQYF
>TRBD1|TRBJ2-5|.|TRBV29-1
TGCAGCGTTTACAGGGGAGAGACCCAGTACTTC
CSVYRGETQYF